Below, 29 T cell receptor beta chains from the same sample are listed, as sequenced in a study of shared clonotypes between healthy human individuals. Assay: immunoSEQ multiplex PCR; the TCRdb copy retains only in-frame clones and omits some. Of some 2 million clones in the sample, over 85% are singletons; the top ten hold more than 0.1%. What was sequenced was naive CD4+ T cells sorted from blood. Subset of the sample: CD45RA+ positively selected. Source of these receptors: a man younger than 35 in good health.

On this clone itself: Other DNA sequences in this sample translate to the same CDR3. The chain is built from TRBV9 and TRBJ2-3, with 9 bases identical to TRBD2. Germline V gives CDR1 SGDLS, CDR2 YYNGEE. Unmatched junction bases numbered 7, after V lost 2 bases and J lost 0 bases. The CDR3 loop spans 17 amino acids. The CDR3 protein is CASSVGSGGPSTDTQYF. DNA for the CDR3: TGTGCCAGCAGCGTTGGTAGCGGGGGACCTAGCACAGATACGCAGTATTTT.

This sequence joins TRBV12-5 and TRBJ2-2; unclear D gene. The length of the CDR3 is 13 residues. Per the germline V gene, CDR1 is LGHNT and CDR2 is FRNRAP. V lost 5 bases, J lost 5 bases, and 9 bases lay in between. CDR3 loop: CASGPRWTGELFF. The CDR3, as DNA: TGTGCTAGTGGTCCACGTTGGACCGGGGAGCTGTTTTTT.

This chain uses TRBV11-2 with TRBJ1-3; D may be TRBD1 (6 bases). Trimming shortened V by 5 bases and J by 8 bases, and 19 bases separated the two germline ends. This CDR3 is 15 amino acids long. Germline assignment: CDR1 SGHAT and CDR2 FQNNGV. The CDR3: CASSPLGADGYTIYF. In DNA form, the CDR3 reads TGTGCCAGCAGCCCCTTGGGGGCGGACGGCTACACCATATATTTT. The variable domain in full, with the rest retrieved from reference TRBV11-2 and TRBJ1-3, is EAGVAQSPRYKIIEKRQSVAFWCNPISGHATLYWYQQILGQGPKLLIQFQNNGVVDDSQLPKDRFSAERLKGVDSTLKIQPAKLEDSAVYLCASSPLGADGYTIYFGEGSWLTVV.

This sequence joins TRBV29-1 and TRBJ1-5, with TRBD1 as a possible D gene (5 bases). V lost 4 bases to trimming and J lost 5 bases, with 12 bases between them. The germline gives CDR1 SQVTM, CDR2 ANQGSEA. This CDR3 comprises 13 residues. CDR3 amino acids: CSVARDVDQPQHF. The CDR3 coding sequence is TGCAGCGTTGCCCGGGACGTTGATCAGCCCCAGCATTTT.

The CDR3 is CASSTDRVGAGELFF. The CDR3 coding sequence is TGCGCCAGCAGCACCGACAGGGTAGGAGCCGGGGAGCTGTTTTTT. The gene calls are TRBV5-1 and TRBJ2-2; 7 nucleotides line up with TRBD1. The CDR3 loop spans 15 amino acids. V shed 4 bases and J 6 bases; nucleotides not matched to a gene: 9. Looked up from germline, CDR1 is SGHRS and CDR2 is YFSETQ.

This clone showed up just once. The germline gene is not matched at one end of the junction; a read error may be the cause. At the DNA level, this CDR3 is encoded by other sequences in the same sample as well. The rearrangement links TRBV7-7 to TRBJ2-3, with unresolved D. Germline loops: CDR1 SSHAT, CDR2 FNYEAQ (reference sequence). The CDR3 length is 15 residues. CDR3 sequence (DNA): TGTGCTAGCAGCTTAGGGCTCGGGTCCACAGATACGCAGTATTTT. This gives the protein CASSLGLGSTDTQYF.

The sample holds one count of this clone. Different DNA sequences within this sample yield the same CDR3. The chain carries TRBV9 and TRBJ2-2; D unresolved. V was trimmed by 0 bases and J by 7 bases, leaving 7 bases between them. This CDR3 contains 13 residues. In germline, CDR1 is SGDLS, CDR2 YYNGEE. The CDR3 is CASSVDLSGELFF. As DNA, the CDR3 is TGTGCCAGCAGCGTAGACTTGAGCGGGGAGCTGTTTTTT.

The gene calls are TRBV6-1 and TRBJ1-3; D not certain. Trimming took off 8 bases at V and 0 bases at J, with 17 bases between the two ends. The CDR3 runs 16 residues. Germline CDR1 is MNHNS and CDR2 is SASEGT. CDR3 protein: CASRGGLPDSGNTIYF. CDR3 sequence (DNA): TGTGCCAGCCGTGGCGGCCTGCCGGACTCTGGAAACACCATATATTTT.

The J gene is TRBJ1-2, the V gene TRBV28; D is ambiguous. The germline V gene has CDR1 MDHEN and CDR2 SYDVKM. The length of the CDR3 is 14 residues. Between the trimmed V and J ends, which lost 8 bases and 6 bases, there was a span of 19 bases. The CDR3 DNA sequence: TGTGCCAGCCATCCCGGTATCGGGAAAGATGGCTACACCTTC. The encoded protein is CASHPGIGKDGYTF.

The V call is TRBV7-2, the J call TRBJ2-7; D is ambiguous. The germline V gene has CDR1 SGHTA and CDR2 FQGNSA. The CDR3 covers 15 residues. Trimming removed 1 base at V and 1 base at J, with 11 bases between. This CDR3 reads CASSLGPVGSYEQYF. The CDR3 DNA follows: TGTGCCAGCAGCTTAGGTCCTGTGGGGTCCTACGAGCAGTACTTC.

The chain couples TRBV2 to TRBJ2-1; 9 nucleotides align to TRBD2. With V trimmed by 2 bases and J by 15 bases, 8 bases remained unmatched. The CDR3 totals 13 residues. Germline V lookup: CDR1 SNHLY, CDR2 FYNNEI. The CDR3 DNA sequence: TGTGCCAGCAGTGAAAGCGAAGCGGGGGGCCCGTTCTTC. Translating it yields CASSESEAGGPFF.

Notes on this clone: Distinct nucleotide sequences in the sample also encode this CDR3. The chain recombines TRBV5-1 with TRBJ2-2, with D perhaps TRBD1 (5 bases). CDR3 length equals 14 residues. Trimming took 0 bases from V and 4 from J, leaving 7 bases between them. The germline V gene has CDR1 SGHRS and CDR2 YFSETQ. CDR3: CASSLGQTTGELFF. CDR3 DNA sequence: TGCGCCAGCAGCTTGGGACAGACCACCGGGGAGCTGTTTTTT.

This clone was recorded once. The chain is built from TRBV6-4 and TRBJ1-1, with a tentative D call TRBD1 (6 bases). Trimming shortened V by 6 bases and J by 4 bases, and 6 bases separated the two germline ends. This CDR3 region has 11 residues. Germline V gives CDR1 MRHNA, CDR2 SNTAGT. CDR3 sequence: CASRTGTEAFF. The CDR3 coding sequence is TGTGCCAGCAGGACAGGCACTGAAGCTTTCTTT.

The chain is built from TRBV29-1 and TRBJ2-3; D is undetermined. The CDR3 length is 15 residues. V gave up 5 bases and J gave up 0 bases, with 15 bases separating them. Per germline, CDR1 SQVTM and CDR2 ANQGSEA. As DNA, the CDR3 is TGCAGCGTTTTCGGAAAACCCGATAGCACAGATACGCAGTATTTT. Amino acid sequence: CSVFGKPDSTDTQYF.

The V call is TRBV4-3, the J call TRBJ1-1; D is unclear. CDR3 length equals 13 residues. Germline V gives CDR1 LGHNA, CDR2 YSLEER. The V gene lost 1 base and the J gene lost 5 bases, with 8 bases spanning the gap. The CDR3 sequence is CASSQGYRTEAFF. CDR3 DNA sequence: TGCGCCAGCAGCCAAGGATACCGGACTGAAGCTTTCTTT.

A single count supports this clone. The chain joins TRBV28 to TRBJ2-7, with TRBD2 as a possible D gene (6 bases). The V gene's germline CDR1 is MDHEN and CDR2 SYDVKM. Deletions cut 6 bases from V and 2 bases from J, with 23 bases between. This CDR3 is 17 amino acids long. The CDR3, as DNA: TGTGCCAGCAGGTCCCCGGGGGTTTCAGGGCCGCCCTACGAGCAGTACTTC. Translation: CASRSPGVSGPPYEQYF.

The rearrangement links TRBV21-1 to TRBJ2-5; the DNA was not compared with TRBD1, the D call given in the table. TRBV21-1 is a documented pseudogene. CDR3 length: 16 residues. CDR3 DNA sequence: TGTGCCAGCAGCAAAGGGGGGGACAGGACCCAAGAGACCCAGTACTTC. Amino acid sequence: CASSKGGDRTQETQYF.

V usage is TRBV30 and J usage is TRBJ2-5; TRBD2 matches 7 bases. The J segment lost 5 bases and the V segment lost 3 bases, leaving 9 bases of the junction unmatched. In germline, CDR1 is GTSNPN, CDR2 SVGIG (reference sequence). The CDR3 has 14 amino acids. The CDR3 loop reads CAWRTWEGPETQYF. The CDR3 region has the DNA TGTGCCTGGAGGACGTGGGAGGGCCCGGAGACCCAGTACTTC.

The table lists this clone with a count of one. The genes are TRBV5-6 and TRBJ2-3; TRBD2 aligns across 10 bases. J gave up 4 bases and V 0 bases, and 5 bases lay outside the gene matches. The germline gives CDR1 SGHDT, CDR2 YYEEEE. This CDR3 contains 16 residues. The CDR3 is CASSLGLAGASDTQYF. CDR3 bases: TGTGCCAGCAGCTTGGGGCTAGCGGGAGCTTCAGATACGCAGTATTTT.

V gene TRBV7-2 combines with J gene TRBJ1-6; tentatively, D is TRBD1 (6 bases). V shed 5 bases and J shed 14 bases, with 16 bases lying between them. The CDR3 has 13 amino acids. Germline assignment: CDR1 SGHTA and CDR2 FQGNSA. The CDR3 loop is CASSPDRPWALHF. The CDR3 DNA sequence: TGTGCCAGCAGCCCCGACAGGCCATGGGCCCTCCACTTT. The variable domain in full, with the rest retrieved from reference TRBV7-2 and TRBJ1-6, is GAGVSQSPSNKVTEKGKDVELRCDPISGHTALYWYRQSLGQGLEFLIYFQGNSAPDKSGLPSDRFSAERTGGSVSTLTIQRTQQEDSAVYLCASSPDRPWALHFGNGTRLTVT.

CDR3 coding DNA: TGTGCCAGCAGAAAAGCGGGAGGGCCCGAAAGTGAGCAGTTCTTC. Protein sequence: CASRKAGGPESEQFF. The rearrangement joins TRBV5-4 to TRBJ2-1, with TRBD2 identical over 10 bases. Trimming at V came to 5 bases and at J to 9 bases, leaving 11 bases not matched to a gene. This CDR3 is 15 amino acids long. The germline gives CDR1 SGHNT, CDR2 YYREEE (reference sequence).

J is TRBJ2-2 and V is TRBV11-2; D might be TRBD2 (5 bases). Trimming pared 1 base from V and 7 bases from J, leaving 10 bases between. Germline V lookup: CDR1 SGHAT, CDR2 FQNNGV. The CDR3 has 14 residues. CDR3 DNA: TGTGCCAGCAGCTTAGGAGCGAGCGGCGGGGAGCTGTTTTTT. Protein: CASSLGASGGELFF.

The genes are TRBV6-6 and TRBJ1-1; possible D gene TRBD1, 5 bases. Germline CDR1 reads MNHNY; CDR2 reads SVGAGI (reference sequence). This CDR3 is built from 15 residues. V was clipped by 5 bases and J by 0 bases, with 13 bases between them. CDR3 protein: CASSAETVLNTEAFF. In DNA, the CDR3 is TGTGCCAGCAGTGCGGAGACAGTATTGAACACTGAAGCTTTCTTT.

V usage is TRBV7-9 and J usage is TRBJ2-5; D possibly corresponds to TRBD1 (6 bases). The germline gives CDR1 SEHNR, CDR2 FQNEAQ (reference sequence). The length of the CDR3 is 15 residues. Trimming cost V 1 base and J 2 bases, with 11 bases left between them. CDR3 sequence (DNA): TGTGCCAGCAGCTTAGGCAGGGGATCTCAAGAGACCCAGTACTTC. This gives the protein CASSLGRGSQETQYF.

The V and J genes are TRBV6-5 and TRBJ1-1, with 10 bases aligning to TRBD1. Germline values: CDR1 MNHEY, CDR2 SVGAGI. Trimming took 4 bases from V and 4 from J; bases not matched to a gene: 6. This CDR3 has 15 amino acids. The CDR3 sequence: CASSSRGTGVTEAFF. DNA for the CDR3: TGTGCCAGCAGTTCTCGCGGGACAGGGGTCACTGAAGCTTTCTTT.

The chain combines TRBV30 with TRBJ1-1, with TRBD1 matching over 8 bases. The CDR3 has 14 amino acids. Germline loops: CDR1 GTSNPN, CDR2 SVGIG (reference sequence). Trimming took 0 bases from V and 5 from J; bases not matched to a gene: 5. The chain's CDR3 is CAWSVQGARTEAFF. In DNA, the CDR3 is TGTGCCTGGAGTGTTCAGGGGGCACGTACTGAAGCTTTCTTT. Based on the CDR3 plus reference TRBV30 and TRBJ1-1, the full variable domain is SQTIHQWPATLVQPVGSPLSLECTVEGTSNPNLYWYRQAAGRGLQLLFYSVGIGQISSEVPQNLSASRPQDRQFILSSKKLLLSDSGFYLCAWSVQGARTEAFFGQGTRLTVV.

The rearrangement links TRBV5-1 to TRBJ1-5, with 7 bases fitting TRBD1. Germline V gives CDR1 SGHRS, CDR2 YFSETQ. This CDR3 region has 15 residues. The J segment lost 3 bases and the V segment lost 0 bases, leaving 3 bases of the junction unmatched. The DNA of the CDR3 is TGCGCCAGCAGCTTGGGTGGGACAGACAATCAGCCCCAGCATTTT. It yields the protein CASSLGGTDNQPQHF.

The count of this clone is one. The rearrangement joins TRBV5-1 to TRBJ2-3; D might be TRBD1 (6 bases). The germline V and J ends were trimmed by 2 bases and 2 bases, with 15 bases remaining between them. This CDR3 region has 16 residues. Per germline, CDR1 SGHRS and CDR2 YFSETQ. CDR3 residues: CASSFSLGTNTDTQYF. The CDR3 bases are TGCGCCAGCAGCTTCAGCCTTGGGACAAACACAGATACGCAGTATTTT.

Turning to this clone: Other DNA variants within this sample encode the same CDR3. CDR3 loop: CATSRGGSYEQYF. The CDR3 coding sequence is TGTGCCACCAGCAGAGGGGGTTCCTACGAGCAGTACTTC. The genes are TRBV15 and TRBJ2-7; D not certain. Trimming took 1 base from V and 1 from J, leaving 5 bases between them. The CDR3 covers 13 residues. In germline, CDR1 is LNHNV, CDR2 YYDKDF (reference sequence).